This TCR beta chain was found in a study of blood T cell repertoires in COVID-19. Sequenced by immunoSEQ multiplex PCR; TCRdb stores in-frame clones only, minus some. The table includes some 62,000 clones, 75% to 90% detected once. A single count supports this clone. The CDR3 spans 16 residues. The V end was cut by 5 bases, the J end by 2 bases, with 16 bases between. Germline assignment: CDR1 SGHTA and CDR2 FQGTGA. The specimen sequenced was peripheral blood. The sequence came from an elderly woman with acute or convalescent COVID-19. The chain couples TRBV7-3 to TRBJ2-1, with D possibly matching TRBD1 (6 bases). CDR3 sequence: CASSIDRSSTYNEQFF. In DNA form, the CDR3 reads TGTGCCAGCAGCATCGACAGGTCAAGCACCTACAATGAGCAGTTCTTC.